This T cell receptor beta chain is from a study of blood T cell repertoires in COVID-19. Study-wide background: The samples span acute and convalescent COVID-19 from the United States, Italy and Spain. The analysed material was cDNA or gDNA that came from T cells, B-cell-depleted T cells, or PBMCs.

CDR1 is SGHKS, CDR2 YYEKEE, per germline (reference sequence). The CDR3 covers 13 residues. The germline V and J ends were trimmed by 1 base and 5 bases, with 7 bases remaining between them. As originally analysed: Amplification from reference gene primers served as the basis for estimated nucleated cell counts. Profiled with immunoSEQ multiplex PCR; TCRdb holds only in-frame clones, not every one. V and J calls and clone size are as listed in that table; D and trimming were resolved from the DNA. Of some 340,000 clones listed, 85% are singletons. This chain uses TRBV5-5 with TRBJ1-5; D not resolved. This clonotype was sampled from a woman under 30 with acute or convalescent COVID-19. What was sequenced was peripheral blood. The DNA of the CDR3 is TGTGCCAGCAGCTTGTCGTTTGATCAGCCCCAGCATTTT. Translated, it gives CASSLSFDQPQHF.